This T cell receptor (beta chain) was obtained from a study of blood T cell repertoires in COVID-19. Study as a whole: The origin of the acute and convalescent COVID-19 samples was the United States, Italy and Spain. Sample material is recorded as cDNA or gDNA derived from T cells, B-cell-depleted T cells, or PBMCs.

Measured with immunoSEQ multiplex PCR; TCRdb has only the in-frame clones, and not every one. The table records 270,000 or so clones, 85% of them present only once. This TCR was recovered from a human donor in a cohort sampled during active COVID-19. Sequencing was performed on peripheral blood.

The CDR3 region has the DNA TGTGCCATCAGTGAGTCGGGGGGGAAAGCGACCCAGCAGTACTTC. It codes for CAISESGGKATQQYF. J is TRBJ2-7 and V is TRBV10-3; 7 nucleotides line up with TRBD2. This CDR3 is 15 amino acids long. Per germline, CDR1 ENHRY and CDR2 SYGVKD. The ends lost 0 bases at V and 8 bases at J; junction bases unmatched: 10.